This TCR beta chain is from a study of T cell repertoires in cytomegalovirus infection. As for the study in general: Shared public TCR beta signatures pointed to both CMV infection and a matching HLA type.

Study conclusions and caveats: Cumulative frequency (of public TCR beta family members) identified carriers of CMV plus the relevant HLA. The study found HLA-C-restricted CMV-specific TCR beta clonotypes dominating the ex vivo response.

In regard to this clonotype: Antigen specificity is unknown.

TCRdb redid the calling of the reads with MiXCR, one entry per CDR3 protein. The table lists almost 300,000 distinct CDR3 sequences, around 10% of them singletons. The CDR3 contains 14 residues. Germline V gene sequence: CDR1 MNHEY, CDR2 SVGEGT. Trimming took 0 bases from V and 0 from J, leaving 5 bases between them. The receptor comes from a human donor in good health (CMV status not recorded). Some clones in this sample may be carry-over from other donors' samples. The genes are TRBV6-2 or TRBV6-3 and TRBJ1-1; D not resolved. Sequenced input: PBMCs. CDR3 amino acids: CASSYSRMNTEAFF. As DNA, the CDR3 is TGTGCCAGCAGTTACTCAAGAATGAACACTGAAGCTTTCTTT.